The 29 T cell receptor beta chains below were found in one sample sequenced in a study of shared clonotypes between healthy human individuals. Repertoires were generated with immunoSEQ multiplex PCR, while TCRdb's copy carries only in-frame clones and drops some. Of about half a million clones listed, 79% are singletons. Sequenced input: PBMCs. The receptors come from a woman aged 35 to 49 in good health. Some clones in this sample may be carry-over from other donors' samples.

The chain links TRBV7-2 to TRBJ1-2, with TRBD1 matching over 10 bases. Germline CDR1 is SGHTA and CDR2 is FQGNSA. With 5 bases clipped from V and 11 bases from J, the junction kept 14 bases outside the gene matches. The length of the CDR3 is 15 residues. CDR3 residues: CASSPRWDRDRGYTF. The CDR3 region has the DNA TGTGCCAGCAGCCCCAGATGGGACAGGGACAGGGGTTACACCTTC.

The CDR3: CASSLTGGHYGYTF. As DNA, the CDR3 is TGCGCCAGCAGCTTGACAGGGGGCCACTATGGCTACACCTTC. The chain recombines TRBV5-1 with TRBJ1-2, with 9 positions matching TRBD1. The CDR3 is made up of 14 amino acids. Germline lookup yields CDR1 SGHRS and CDR2 YFSETQ. The J segment lost 3 bases and the V segment lost 1 base, leaving 1 base of the junction unmatched.

V and J are TRBV11-2 and TRBJ2-7, with no clear D. The CDR3 spans 12 residues. CDR1 and CDR2 from the germline V gene are SGHAT and FQNNGV. Trimming stripped 10 bases from V and 2 bases from J, with 12 bases between. CDR3 residues: CATSDSTYEQYF. CDR3 DNA sequence: TGTGCCACCTCAGACTCCACCTACGAGCAGTACTTC.

Of note for this clone: This same CDR3 is encoded by further DNA sequences in the sample. The rearrangement uses TRBV5-1 and TRBJ2-2, with TRBD2 matching over 7 bases. The V gene's germline CDR1 is SGHRS and CDR2 YFSETQ. The CDR3 length is 16 residues. V was clipped by 1 base and J by 2 bases; unmatched bases: 5. The CDR3 is CASSLRASGNTGELFF. Here the CDR3 DNA reads TGCGCCAGCAGCTTGAGGGCTAGCGGAAACACCGGGGAGCTGTTTTTT.

This clone was observed a handful of times. The rearrangement uses TRBV30 and TRBJ1-1; no clear D. Germline V gene data show CDR1 as GTSNPN and CDR2 as SVGIG (reference sequence). The CDR3 extends over 11 amino acids. The V gene lost 1 base and the J gene lost 7 bases, with 7 bases spanning the gap. CDR3 sequence (DNA): TGTGCCTGGAGTGCCACAGTTGAAGCTTTCTTT. Amino acids: CAWSATVEAFF. Looking up the rest from reference TRBV30 and TRBJ1-1 gives the full variable domain: SQTIHQWPATLVQPVGSPLSLECTVEGTSNPNLYWYRQAAGRGLQLLFYSVGIGQISSEVPQNLSASRPQDRQFILSSKKLLLSDSGFYLCAWSATVEAFFGQGTRLTVV.

V is TRBV19 and J is TRBJ2-2; TRBD1 matches 9 bases. The germline V gene has CDR1 LNHDA and CDR2 SQIVND (reference sequence). The CDR3 is 14 amino acids. Unmatched junction bases numbered 7, after V lost 8 bases and J lost 6 bases. The DNA of the CDR3 is TGTGCCAGTGCGGTACAGGGGGCTCCCGGGGAGCTGTTTTTT. Translated, it gives CASAVQGAPGELFF.

The chain has TRBV7-2 and TRBJ2-7; D not resolved. V dropped 3 bases and J dropped 3 bases, with 12 bases sitting between them. The CDR3 is 14 amino acids. Germline CDR1 SGHTA, CDR2 FQGNSA. The DNA of the CDR3 is TGTGCCAGCAGCTTTTCAAGAGACCTCTACGAGCAGTACTTC. It encodes CASSFSRDLYEQYF.

The rearrangement links TRBV4-1 to TRBJ2-6; D may be TRBD2 (5 bases). From germline, CDR1 is MGHRA and CDR2 YSYEKL. The CDR3 is made up of 16 amino acids. V shed 3 bases and J shed 2 bases, with 11 bases lying between them. In DNA, the CDR3 is TGCGCCAGCAGCCACTCCCCCGGGGCTGGGGCCAACGTCCTGACTTTC. It is translated as CASSHSPGAGANVLTF.

The rearrangement links TRBV21-1 to TRBJ2-7; TRBD1 is taken as the D call from the table, unchecked against the DNA. TRBV21-1 represents a pseudogene. This CDR3 comprises 13 residues. CDR3 sequence: CASSLQGGYEQYF. As DNA, the CDR3 is TGTGCCAGCAGCCTCCAGGGGGGTTACGAGCAGTACTTC.

DNA of the CDR3: TGTGCCAGCAGTGTTCACTCAGGGGAGGAGTACTTC. This codes for CASSVHSGEEYF. V is TRBV2 and J is TRBJ2-7; the D gene could be TRBD1 or TRBD2 (6 bases each). The CDR3 runs 12 residues. Germline V gives CDR1 SNHLY, CDR2 FYNNEI. Trimming removed 4 bases from V and 11 bases from J, with 15 bases in between.

J is TRBJ1-4 and V is TRBV29-1, with 8 bases that match TRBD1. Germline values: CDR1 SQVTM, CDR2 ANQGSEA. Trimming removed 4 bases from V and 4 bases from J; junction bases left unmatched: 8. The CDR3 spans 15 residues. As DNA, the CDR3 is TGCAGCGTTGGGGGTCGGGACAGGAGTAATGAAAAACTGTTTTTT. Encoded protein: CSVGGRDRSNEKLFF. The whole variable domain, filled in from reference TRBV29-1 and TRBJ1-4, reads SAVISQKPSRDICQRGTSLTIQCQVDSQVTMMFWYRQQPGQSLTLIATANQGSEATYESGFVIDKFPISRPNLTFSTLTVSNMSPEDSSIYLCSVGGRDRSNEKLFFGSGTQLSVL.

The chain uses TRBV6-1 and TRBJ1-2, with unresolved D. This CDR3 has 15 amino acids. Germline V CDR1 and CDR2: MNHNS, SASEGT. The ends were cut back, 8 bases at V and 4 bases at J, with 20 bases in the middle. The CDR3 sequence is CASDEASVRLYGYTF. CDR3 nucleotide sequence: TGTGCCAGCGACGAGGCTTCCGTTCGCCTCTATGGCTACACCTTC.

The chain combines TRBV9 with TRBJ2-7; D is uncertain. Germline V gives CDR1 SGDLS, CDR2 YYNGEE. V was pared by 3 bases and J by 2 bases, with 6 bases between. CDR3 size: 12 residues. The CDR3 nucleotides are TGTGCCAGCAGCGGAACAACCTACGAGCAGTACTTC. Its protein product is CASSGTTYEQYF.

The chain links TRBV28 to TRBJ2-5, with D perhaps being TRBD1 or TRBD2 (5 bases each). CDR3 length: 18 amino acids. Trimming took 0 bases from V and 1 from J, leaving 18 bases between them. Germline V lookup: CDR1 MDHEN, CDR2 SYDVKM. The CDR3 spells CASSLWPSGRGTQETQYF. For the CDR3, the DNA is TGTGCCAGCAGTTTATGGCCCTCGGGGCGAGGCACCCAAGAGACCCAGTACTTC.

V usage is TRBV29-1 and J usage is TRBJ2-3; D is undetermined. Between the trimmed V and J ends, which lost 5 bases and 7 bases, there was a span of 16 bases. CDR3 size: 13 residues. Per germline, CDR1 SQVTM and CDR2 ANQGSEA. CDR3 bases: TGCAGCGTTTCCCCGGACCAAGGGAATACGCAGTATTTT. Its translation: CSVSPDQGNTQYF.

V and J are TRBV6-6 and TRBJ2-7; 7 positions match TRBD2. This CDR3 has 15 residues. In germline, CDR1 is MNHNY, CDR2 SVGAGI (reference sequence). V trimming: 2 bases; J trimming: 5 bases; junction bases outside the gene matches: 9. As DNA, the CDR3 is TGTGCCAGCAGTTACCGTCGGGAGGAAAACAACGAGCAGTACTTC. It yields the protein CASSYRREENNEQYF.

The rearrangement links TRBV28 to TRBJ2-1; 7 bases fit TRBD1. Germline CDR1 MDHEN, CDR2 SYDVKM. The trim removed 5 bases at V and 7 bases at J, leaving 8 bases unmatched. The CDR3 extends over 14 amino acids. The CDR3 DNA reads TGTGCCAGCAGTACAACCCAGGGGGTGAATGAGCAGTTCTTC. Translated: CASSTTQGVNEQFF.

This clone came up many times. This rearrangement joins TRBV5-4 to TRBJ1-2; maybe TRBD1 (5 bases). V dropped 0 bases and J dropped 3 bases, with 15 bases sitting between them. Germline assignment: CDR1 SGHNT and CDR2 YYREEE (reference sequence). The CDR3 contains 16 residues. Here the CDR3 reads CASSLESEGSYYGYTF. For the CDR3, the DNA is TGTGCCAGCAGCTTGGAGTCTGAGGGGTCTTACTATGGCTACACCTTC.

V gene TRBV7-9 combines with J gene TRBJ2-6; maybe TRBD2 (6 bases). The CDR3 is made up of 18 amino acids. V was cut by 4 bases and J by 0 bases, with 16 bases left in between. Germline lookup yields CDR1 SEHNR and CDR2 FQNEAQ (reference sequence). DNA for the CDR3: TGTGCCAGCAGCTCCCTGTACCGGAGGGGCTCTGGGGCCAACGTCCTGACTTTC. Protein sequence: CASSSLYRRGSGANVLTF.

V is TRBV27 and J is TRBJ1-5; unclear D gene. Trimming took 8 bases from V and 9 from J, leaving 14 bases between them. Per the germline V gene, CDR1 is MNHEY and CDR2 is SMNVEV (reference sequence). This CDR3 is built from 12 residues. The CDR3: CASHPPAGPQHF. CDR3 bases: TGTGCCAGCCATCCTCCTGCGGGGCCCCAGCATTTT.

The V call is TRBV19, the J call TRBJ2-1, with D uncertain. The CDR3 loop spans 11 amino acids. From germline, CDR1 is LNHDA and CDR2 SQIVND (reference sequence). With 4 bases removed from V and 10 bases from J, the gap between germline ends came to 8 bases. DNA of the CDR3: TGTGCCAGTAGTACCTCCCTCGAGCAGTTCTTC. It specifies CASSTSLEQFF. The full variable domain, its missing parts supplied by reference TRBV19 and TRBJ2-1, is DGGITQSPKYLFRKEGQNVTLSCEQNLNHDAMYWYRQDPGQGLRLIYYSQIVNDFQKGDIAEGYSVSREKKESFPLTVTSAQKNPTAFYLCASSTSLEQFFGPGTRLTVL.

The chain couples TRBV27 to TRBJ1-1; possibly TRBD1 for D (5 bases). The CDR3 consists of 15 residues. Germline V gene data show CDR1 as MNHEY and CDR2 as SMNVEV (reference sequence). With 6 bases removed from V and 5 bases from J, the gap between germline ends came to 19 bases. The CDR3 reads CASSLGGRAGTEAFF. The CDR3 DNA sequence: TGTGCCAGCAGCCTTGGGGGTCGTGCCGGGACTGAAGCTTTCTTT.

This chain joins TRBV7-2 and TRBJ2-3; D is possibly TRBD2 (6 bases). Germline CDR1 SGHTA, CDR2 FQGNSA. CDR3 length equals 16 residues. V lost 0 bases and J 2 bases, leaving 12 bases between the germline ends. CDR3 residues: CASSLARRGATDTQYF. The CDR3 DNA reads TGTGCCAGCAGCTTAGCGCGGCGGGGTGCCACAGATACGCAGTATTTT.

V gene TRBV2 combines with J gene TRBJ1-1, with 8 bases aligning to TRBD1. CDR3 size: 14 residues. Germline values: CDR1 SNHLY, CDR2 FYNNEI. The J segment lost 3 bases and the V segment lost 6 bases, leaving 6 bases of the junction unmatched. The CDR3 region has the DNA TGTGCCAGCAGACAGGACAGGGCGTACACTGAAGCTTTCTTT. Residues: CASRQDRAYTEAFF.

This chain joins TRBV15 and TRBJ2-1; D not certain. V gave up 0 bases and J gave up 7 bases, with 13 bases separating them. CDR3 length: 15 amino acids. Looked up from germline, CDR1 is LNHNV and CDR2 is YYDKDF (reference sequence). CDR3 residues: CATSREESRHNEQFF. CDR3 bases: TGTGCCACCAGCAGAGAGGAGAGTAGGCATAATGAGCAGTTCTTC.

V usage is TRBV5-1 and J usage is TRBJ1-5, with TRBD1 matching over 7 bases. The CDR3 has 14 residues. The J segment lost 4 bases and the V segment lost 4 bases, leaving 5 bases of the junction unmatched. The germline CDR1 and CDR2 sequences are SGHRS and YFSETQ. CDR3 protein: CASSLGTDNQPQHF. DNA of the CDR3: TGCGCCAGCAGCCTGGGGACAGATAATCAGCCCCAGCATTTT.

The V gene is TRBV27, the J gene TRBJ2-3; the D gene could be TRBD1 or TRBD2 (5 bases each). This CDR3 has 11 amino acids. The germline V gene has CDR1 MNHEY and CDR2 SMNVEV (reference sequence). Trimming removed 5 bases at V and 7 bases at J, with 7 bases between. The CDR3 nucleotides read TGTGCCAGCAGTGAGGGGAATACGCAGTATTTT. It translates to CASSEGNTQYF.

This clone was seen a few times. This chain joins TRBV7-6 and TRBJ1-5; D not resolved. The CDR3 loop spans 13 amino acids. From germline, CDR1 is SGHVS and CDR2 FNYEAQ. The V end was cut by 5 bases, the J end by 5 bases, with 10 bases between. The CDR3 loop reads CASSPRPDQPQHF. As DNA, the CDR3 is TGTGCCAGCAGCCCCCGGCCCGATCAGCCCCAGCATTTT.

This clone was seen only a few times. V is TRBV18 and J is TRBJ1-1; D gene unclear. V was pared by 6 bases and J by 1 base, with 9 bases between. The CDR3 is 13 amino acids. The germline CDR1 and CDR2 sequences are KGHSH and LQKENI. CDR3 protein: CASSQAKNTEAFF. The CDR3 region has the DNA TGTGCCAGCTCCCAAGCTAAGAACACTGAAGCTTTCTTT.